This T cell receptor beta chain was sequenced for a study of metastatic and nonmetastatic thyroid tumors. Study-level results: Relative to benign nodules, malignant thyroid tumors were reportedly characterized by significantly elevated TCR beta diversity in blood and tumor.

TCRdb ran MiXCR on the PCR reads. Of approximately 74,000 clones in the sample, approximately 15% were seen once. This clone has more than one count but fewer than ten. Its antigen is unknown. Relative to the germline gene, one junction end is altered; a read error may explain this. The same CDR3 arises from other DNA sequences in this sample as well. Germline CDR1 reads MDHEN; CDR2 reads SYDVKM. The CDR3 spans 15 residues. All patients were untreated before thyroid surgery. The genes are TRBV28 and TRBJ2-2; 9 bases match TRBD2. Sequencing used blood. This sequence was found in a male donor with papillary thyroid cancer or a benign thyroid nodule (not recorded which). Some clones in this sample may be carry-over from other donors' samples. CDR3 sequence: CASSLTSGNTGELFF. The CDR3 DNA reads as TGCGCCAGCAGTCTGACTAGCGGGAACACCGGGGAGCTGTTTTTT.